This T cell receptor beta chain was observed in a study of OX40 agonist ivuxolimab in advanced cancers. The overall study: Prior anti-PD-1, anti-PD-L1 or anti-CTLA-4 therapy did not bar entry, and roughly 40% had some.

The germline CDR1 and CDR2 sequences are ENHRY and SYGVKD. The CDR3 has 17 amino acids. TCRdb's copy holds only in-frame clones and misses some; the assay was immunoSEQ multiplex PCR. Of tens of thousands of clones in the sample, 80% to 90% were seen once. V usage is TRBV10-3 and J usage is TRBJ2-5; 10 bases fit TRBD2. The tail of the sequence fits TRBJ2-7 better, so the J call may be wrong. The sequence came from an adult with an advanced solid tumor such as melanoma, head and neck, liver or kidney cancer. The sequences come from CD4+ or CD8+ T cells sorted from blood, collected in a trial of the OX40 agonist ivuxolimab. The CDR3 reads CAIIPPFKRTSGYEQYF. DNA for the CDR3: TGTGCCATCATCCCCCCGTTTAAGAGGACTAGCGGTTACGAGCAGTACTTC.